This passage covers 17 T cell receptor beta chains from one sample sequenced in a study of T cell responses to AZD1222 COVID-19 vaccine. This table comes from immunoSEQ multiplex PCR, and its TCRdb copy is limited to in-frame clones, with some not included. The repertoire holds under 150,000 clones, with approximately 91% as singletons. Source: peripheral blood, taken 28 days after the second AZD1222 dose. The receptors derive from an adult who received the AZD1222 COVID-19 vaccine.

The chain uses TRBV6-6 and TRBJ2-1; 7 positions match TRBD1. V lost 6 bases, J lost 0 bases, and 8 bases stayed unmatched. This CDR3 is 16 amino acids long. CDR1 MNHNY and CDR2 SVGAGI come from the germline V gene (reference sequence). As DNA, the CDR3 is TGTGCCAGCAGAGCGACAGGGAAAGACTCCTACAATGAGCAGTTCTTC. Translated: CASRATGKDSYNEQFF.

This sequence joins TRBV6-6 and TRBJ2-1; 8 positions agree with TRBD1. The CDR3 is 14 amino acids. The V gene's germline CDR1 is MNHNY and CDR2 SVGAGI (reference sequence). The V and J ends lost 5 bases and 10 bases, in that order; junction bases with no gene match: 10. The CDR3 region is CASSKPGQAPEQFF. The CDR3 nucleotides are TGTGCCAGCAGTAAACCGGGACAGGCCCCCGAGCAGTTCTTC.

The chain is built from TRBV20-1 and TRBJ1-3; D uncertain. The CDR3 runs 14 residues. Trimming removed 3 bases from V and 1 base from J, with 10 bases in between. CDR1 is DFQATT, CDR2 SNEGSKA, per germline (reference sequence). CDR3 sequence (DNA): TGCAGTGCTAGTCGGGCGCCTTCTGGAAACACCATATATTTT. Its translation: CSASRAPSGNTIYF.

V is TRBV3-1 (or the pseudogene TRBV3-2) and J is TRBJ1-2; D ambiguous. This CDR3 has 11 amino acids. Germline lookup yields CDR1 LGHDT and CDR2 YNNKEL (reference sequence). The V and J ends lost 0 bases and 8 bases respectively, with 4 bases between them. Here the CDR3 reads CASSQDTGYTF. The CDR3, as DNA: TGTGCCAGCAGCCAAGACACGGGCTACACCTTC.

With respect to this clone: The germline gene is not matched at one end of the junction; a read error may be the cause. The chain links TRBV6-5 to TRBJ1-1; no clear D gene. Germline V lookup: CDR1 MNHEY, CDR2 SVGAGI. The CDR3 consists of 14 residues. CDR3 in amino acids: CASSSSFESPEAFF. The CDR3 nucleotides read TGTGCCAGCAGTTCAAGTTTCGAATCCCCTGAGGCTTTCTTT.

The gene calls are TRBV19 and TRBJ1-5; D is uncertain. The V gene lost 6 bases and the J gene lost 3 bases, with 15 bases spanning the gap. The CDR3 is made up of 15 amino acids. Germline CDR1 is LNHDA and CDR2 is SQIVND (reference sequence). CDR3 region: CASSLRRGNNQPQHF. As DNA, the CDR3 is TGTGCCAGTAGCCTCCGAAGAGGAAACAATCAGCCCCAGCATTTT.

This rearrangement joins TRBV18 to TRBJ1-2; a possible D gene is TRBD1 (6 bases). The CDR3 is made up of 13 amino acids. Germline assignment: CDR1 KGHSH and CDR2 LQKENI. The V gene lost 2 bases and the J gene lost 7 bases, with 11 bases spanning the gap. This CDR3 reads CASSPTGKGGYTF. The CDR3 coding sequence is TGTGCCAGCTCACCAACAGGGAAGGGTGGCTACACCTTC.

This clone has only one observation. V gene TRBV7-8 combines with J gene TRBJ1-4, with 9 bases aligning to TRBD1. Germline loops: CDR1 SGHVS, CDR2 FQNEAQ. There are 14 residues in the CDR3. V trimming: 5 bases; J trimming: 7 bases; junction bases outside the gene matches: 5. CDR3 region: CASSRTGVSEKLFF. Written as DNA, the CDR3 is TGTGCCAGCAGCCGGACAGGGGTTAGTGAAAAACTGTTTTTT.

The rearrangement joins TRBV7-9 to TRBJ2-3; no clear D gene. This CDR3 has 14 amino acids. Germline assignment: CDR1 SEHNR and CDR2 FQNEAQ (reference sequence). The germline V and J ends were trimmed by 3 bases and 2 bases, with 9 bases remaining between them. The CDR3 reads CASSFWPDTDTQYF. The CDR3, as DNA: TGTGCCAGCAGCTTCTGGCCCGACACAGATACGCAGTATTTT.

The V and J genes are TRBV11-2 and TRBJ2-6, with D tentatively TRBD1 (6 bases). There are 18 residues in the CDR3. CDR1 and CDR2 from the germline V gene are SGHAT and FQNNGV. V was clipped by 3 bases and J by 0 bases, with 15 bases between them. The CDR3 region is CASSFKRQEISGANVLTF. As DNA, the CDR3 is TGTGCCAGCAGCTTCAAGAGACAGGAAATCTCTGGGGCCAACGTCCTGACTTTC. Looking up the rest from reference TRBV11-2 and TRBJ2-6 gives the full variable domain: EAGVAQSPRYKIIEKRQSVAFWCNPISGHATLYWYQQILGQGPKLLIQFQNNGVVDDSQLPKDRFSAERLKGVDSTLKIQPAKLEDSAVYLCASSFKRQEISGANVLTFGAGSRLTVL.

Details on this clone: The junction does not match germline at one end; this may be a read error. The chain couples TRBV29-1 to TRBJ1-1; D unclear. Germline CDR1 and CDR2: SQVTM and ANQGSEA. The CDR3 runs 13 residues. The CDR3 is CSVEEVTGTEAFF. CDR3 bases: TGCAGCGTCGAAGAGGTAACGGGCACTGAAGCTTTCTTT. Drawing the rest from reference TRBV29-1 and TRBJ1-1, the complete variable domain is SAVISQKPSRDICQRGTSLTIQCQVDSQVTMMFWYRQQPGQSLTLIATANQGSEATYESGFVIDKFPISRPNLTFSTLTVSNMSPEDSSIYLCSVEEVTGTEAFFGQGTRLTVV.

This clone appeared once. This chain links TRBV28 with TRBJ2-7; D is uncertain. CDR3 length equals 11 residues. The germline V gene encodes CDR1 MDHEN and CDR2 SYDVKM. V was cut by 3 bases and J by 3 bases, with 3 bases left in between. CDR3 nucleotides: TGTGCCAGCAGTTTCGGCTACGAGCAGTACTTC. Translating gives CASSFGYEQYF.

This clone was counted a single time. This chain connects TRBV7-2 to TRBJ2-7, with 10 bases matching TRBD1. Germline CDR1 reads SGHTA; CDR2 reads FQGNSA. V dropped 1 base and J dropped 7; count of bases not matched to a gene: 7. The CDR3 has 15 residues. CDR3 sequence: CASSLEGQGRVEQYF. CDR3 bases: TGTGCCAGCAGCTTAGAGGGACAGGGGAGGGTGGAGCAGTACTTC.

CDR3 nucleotide sequence: TGCGCCAGCAGCTTGAGGGGCCTGGCGGGAGGAATATCCTACAATGAGCAGTTCTTC. It is translated as CASSLRGLAGGISYNEQFF. The rearrangement uses TRBV5-1 and TRBJ2-1, with 8 positions matching TRBD2. V dropped 1 base and J dropped 1; count of bases not matched to a gene: 13. The CDR3 has 19 amino acids. CDR1 is SGHRS and CDR2 is YFSETQ in the germline V gene.

CDR3 sequence: CASSLEESGSNQPQHF. CDR3 nucleotide sequence: TGTGCCAGCAGCTTAGAAGAATCAGGGAGCAATCAGCCCCAGCATTTT. The V call is TRBV7-6, the J call TRBJ1-5, with a weak D call TRBD1 (5 bases). Trimming left V 1 base short and J 1 base short, with 11 bases between. CDR1 SGHVS and CDR2 FNYEAQ come from the germline V gene. The CDR3 covers 16 residues.

J is TRBJ1-3 and V is TRBV9; D remains ambiguous. The germline V and J ends were trimmed by 4 bases and 5 bases, with 13 bases remaining between them. The CDR3 totals 14 residues. Germline-derived CDR1 and CDR2 are SGDLS and YYNGEE. Written as DNA, the CDR3 is TGTGCCAGCAGCCCGCCCGGGAGAAGAAACACCATATATTTT. Its protein is CASSPPGRRNTIYF.

The chain links TRBV20-1 to TRBJ2-7, with D perhaps given as TRBD1 or TRBD2 (5 bases each). The CDR3 runs to 10 residues. The V end lost 7 bases, the J end lost 2 bases, and 6 bases lay between the germline ends. Germline V lookup: CDR1 DFQATT, CDR2 SNEGSKA (reference sequence). The CDR3 DNA follows: TGCAGTGTGGGGGCCTACGAGCAGTACTTC. It encodes CSVGAYEQYF.